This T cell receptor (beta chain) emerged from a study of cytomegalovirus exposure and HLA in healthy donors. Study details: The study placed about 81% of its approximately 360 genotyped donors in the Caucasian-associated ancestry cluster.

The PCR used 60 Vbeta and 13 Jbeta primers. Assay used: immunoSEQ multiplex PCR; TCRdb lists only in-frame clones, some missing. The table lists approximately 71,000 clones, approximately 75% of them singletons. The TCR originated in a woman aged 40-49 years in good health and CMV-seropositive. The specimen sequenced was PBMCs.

The DNA for the CDR3 is TGTGCCAGCAGCACCGGGACAGGGGCTAACTATGGCTACACCTTC. Amino acid sequence: CASSTGTGANYGYTF. This rearrangement joins TRBV6-6 to TRBJ1-2, with TRBD1 matching over 10 bases. V was pared by 6 bases and J by 0 bases, with 4 bases of the junction left unmatched. The length of the CDR3 is 15 residues. The germline CDR1 and CDR2 sequences are MNHNY and SVGAGI (reference sequence).